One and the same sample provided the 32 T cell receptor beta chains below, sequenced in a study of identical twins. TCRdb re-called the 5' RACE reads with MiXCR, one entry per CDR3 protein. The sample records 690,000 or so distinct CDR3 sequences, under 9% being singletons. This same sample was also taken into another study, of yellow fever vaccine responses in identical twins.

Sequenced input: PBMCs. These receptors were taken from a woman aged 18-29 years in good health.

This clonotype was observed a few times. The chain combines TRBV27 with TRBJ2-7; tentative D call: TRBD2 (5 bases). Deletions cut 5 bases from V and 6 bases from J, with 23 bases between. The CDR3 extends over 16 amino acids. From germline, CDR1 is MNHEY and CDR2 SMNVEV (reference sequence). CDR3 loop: CASSLLGAATSGEQYF. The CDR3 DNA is TGTGCCAGCAGTCTCCTGGGAGCTGCAACTAGTGGCGAGCAGTACTTC.

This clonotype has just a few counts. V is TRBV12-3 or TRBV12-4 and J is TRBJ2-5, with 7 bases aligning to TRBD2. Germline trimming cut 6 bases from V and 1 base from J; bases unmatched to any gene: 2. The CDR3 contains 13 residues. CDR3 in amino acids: CASRLAPQETQYF. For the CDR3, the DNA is TGTGCCAGCAGACTAGCGCCCCAAGAGACCCAGTACTTC.

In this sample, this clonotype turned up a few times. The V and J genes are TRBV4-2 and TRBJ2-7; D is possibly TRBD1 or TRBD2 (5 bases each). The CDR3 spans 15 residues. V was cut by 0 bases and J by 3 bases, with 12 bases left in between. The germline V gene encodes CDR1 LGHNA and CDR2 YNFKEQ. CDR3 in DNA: TGTGCCAGCAGCCAAGATTGGGACGGCAACTACGAGCAGTACTTC. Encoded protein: CASSQDWDGNYEQYF.

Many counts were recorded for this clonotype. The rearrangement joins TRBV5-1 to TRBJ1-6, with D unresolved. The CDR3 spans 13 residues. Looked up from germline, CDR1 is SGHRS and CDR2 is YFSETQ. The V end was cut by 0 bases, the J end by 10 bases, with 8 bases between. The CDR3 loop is CASSLGAQSPLHF. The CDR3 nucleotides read TGCGCCAGCAGCTTGGGGGCCCAATCACCCCTCCACTTT.

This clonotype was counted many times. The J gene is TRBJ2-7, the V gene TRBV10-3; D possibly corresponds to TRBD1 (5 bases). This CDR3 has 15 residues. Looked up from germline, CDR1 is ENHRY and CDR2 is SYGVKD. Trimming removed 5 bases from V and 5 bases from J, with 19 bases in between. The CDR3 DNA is TGTGCCATCAGTAACGAGGCACAGGACCGCCACGAGCAGTACTTC. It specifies CAISNEAQDRHEQYF.

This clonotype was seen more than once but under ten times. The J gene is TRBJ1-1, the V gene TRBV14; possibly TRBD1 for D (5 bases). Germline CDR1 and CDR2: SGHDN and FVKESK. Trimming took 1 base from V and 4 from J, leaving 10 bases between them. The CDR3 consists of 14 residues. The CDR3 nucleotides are TGTGCCAGCAGCCAAGTAGGAAGGGGCACTGAAGCTTTCTTT. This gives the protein CASSQVGRGTEAFF.

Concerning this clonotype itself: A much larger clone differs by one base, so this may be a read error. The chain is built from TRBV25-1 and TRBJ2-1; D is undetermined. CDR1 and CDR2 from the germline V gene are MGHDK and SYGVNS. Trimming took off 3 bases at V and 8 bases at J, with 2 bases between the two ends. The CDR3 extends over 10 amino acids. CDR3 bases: TGTGCCAGCAGTGACGATGAGCAGTTCTTC. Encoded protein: CASSDDEQFF.

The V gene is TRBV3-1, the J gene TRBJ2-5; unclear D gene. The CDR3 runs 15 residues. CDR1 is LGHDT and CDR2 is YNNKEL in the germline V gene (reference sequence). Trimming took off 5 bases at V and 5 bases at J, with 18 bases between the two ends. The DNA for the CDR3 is TGTGCCAGCAGCGCTAATAGGGTGCGTTTTGAGACCCAGTACTTC. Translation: CASSANRVRFETQYF.

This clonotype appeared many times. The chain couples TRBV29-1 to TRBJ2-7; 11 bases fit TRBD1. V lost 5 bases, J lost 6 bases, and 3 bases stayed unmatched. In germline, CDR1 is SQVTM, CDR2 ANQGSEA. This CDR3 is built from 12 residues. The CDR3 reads CSVWTGGGEQYF. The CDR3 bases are TGCAGCGTTTGGACAGGGGGCGGCGAGCAGTACTTC.

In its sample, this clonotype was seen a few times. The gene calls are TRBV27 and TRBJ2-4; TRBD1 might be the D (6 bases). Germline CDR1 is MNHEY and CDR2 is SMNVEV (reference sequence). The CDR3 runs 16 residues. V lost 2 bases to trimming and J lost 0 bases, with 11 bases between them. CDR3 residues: CASSLDDRLAKNIQYF. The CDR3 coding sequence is TGTGCCAGCAGTTTAGACGACAGGCTAGCCAAAAACATTCAGTACTTC.

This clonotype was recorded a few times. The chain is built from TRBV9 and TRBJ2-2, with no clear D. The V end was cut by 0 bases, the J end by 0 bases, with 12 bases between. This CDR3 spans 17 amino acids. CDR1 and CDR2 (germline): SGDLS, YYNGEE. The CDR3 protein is CASSVAVERPNTGELFF. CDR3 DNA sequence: TGTGCCAGCAGCGTAGCTGTGGAGAGACCGAACACCGGGGAGCTGTTTTTT.

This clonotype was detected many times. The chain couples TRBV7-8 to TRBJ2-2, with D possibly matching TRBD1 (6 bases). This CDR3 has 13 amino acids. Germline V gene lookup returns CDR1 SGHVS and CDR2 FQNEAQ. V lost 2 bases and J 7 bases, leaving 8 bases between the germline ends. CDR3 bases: TGTGCCAGCAGCTTAAGGGGGTTCGGGGAGCTGTTTTTT. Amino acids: CASSLRGFGELFF. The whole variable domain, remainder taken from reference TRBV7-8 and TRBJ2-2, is GAGVSQSPRYKVAKRGQDVALRCDPISGHVSLFWYQQALGQGPEFLTYFQNEAQLDKSGLPSDRFFAERPEGSVSTLKIQRTQQEDSAVYLCASSLRGFGELFFGEGSRLTVL.

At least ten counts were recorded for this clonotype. CDR3 nucleotides: TGTGCCAGCAGCTTGTGGGGTCGGCTGATGAGCAATCAGCCCCAGCATTTT. Its protein product is CASSLWGRLMSNQPQHF. The chain is built from TRBV5-6 and TRBJ1-5; D is unclear. V was trimmed by 1 base and J by 1 base, leaving 15 bases between them. The CDR3 is 17 amino acids. Germline V gives CDR1 SGHDT, CDR2 YYEEEE. The variable domain in full, with the rest retrieved from reference TRBV5-6 and TRBJ1-5, is DAGVTQSPTHLIKTRGQQVTLRCSPKSGHDTVSWYQQALGQGPQFIFQYYEEEERQRGNFPDRFSGHQFPNYSSELNVNALLLGDSALYLCASSLWGRLMSNQPQHFGDGTRLSIL.

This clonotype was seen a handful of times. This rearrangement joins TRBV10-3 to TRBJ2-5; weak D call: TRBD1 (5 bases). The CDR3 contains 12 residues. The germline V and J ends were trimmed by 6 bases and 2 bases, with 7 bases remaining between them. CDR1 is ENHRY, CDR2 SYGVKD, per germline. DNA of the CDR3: TGTGCCATCAGAGGGGAACAAGAGACCCAGTACTTC. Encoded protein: CAIRGEQETQYF.

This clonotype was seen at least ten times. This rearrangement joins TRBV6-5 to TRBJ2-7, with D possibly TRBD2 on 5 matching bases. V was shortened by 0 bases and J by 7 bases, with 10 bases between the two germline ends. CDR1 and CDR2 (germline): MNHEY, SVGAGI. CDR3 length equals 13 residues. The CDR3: CASSYSTRGEQYF. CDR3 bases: TGTGCCAGCAGTTACTCAACCCGGGGAGAGCAGTACTTC.

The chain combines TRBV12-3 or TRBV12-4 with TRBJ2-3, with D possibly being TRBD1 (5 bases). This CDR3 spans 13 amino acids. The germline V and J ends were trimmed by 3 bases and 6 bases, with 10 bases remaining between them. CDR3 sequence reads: CASSFAGFDTQYF. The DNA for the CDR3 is TGTGCCAGCAGTTTTGCAGGGTTCGATACGCAGTATTTT.

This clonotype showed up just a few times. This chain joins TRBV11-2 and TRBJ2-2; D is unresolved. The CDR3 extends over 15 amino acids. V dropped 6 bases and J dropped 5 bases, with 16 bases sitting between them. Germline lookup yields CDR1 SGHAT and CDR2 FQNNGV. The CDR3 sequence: CASSPSPLETGELFF. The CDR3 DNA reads TGTGCCAGCAGTCCTTCACCACTCGAAACCGGGGAGCTGTTTTTT.

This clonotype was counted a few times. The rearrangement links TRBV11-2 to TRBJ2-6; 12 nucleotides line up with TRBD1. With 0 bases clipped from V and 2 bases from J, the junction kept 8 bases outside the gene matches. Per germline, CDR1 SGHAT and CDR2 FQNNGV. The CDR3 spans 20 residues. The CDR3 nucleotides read TGTGCCAGCAGCTTAGATGGTACCGGGACAGGGGGCGCTGGGGCCAACGTCCTGACTTTC. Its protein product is CASSLDGTGTGGAGANVLTF.

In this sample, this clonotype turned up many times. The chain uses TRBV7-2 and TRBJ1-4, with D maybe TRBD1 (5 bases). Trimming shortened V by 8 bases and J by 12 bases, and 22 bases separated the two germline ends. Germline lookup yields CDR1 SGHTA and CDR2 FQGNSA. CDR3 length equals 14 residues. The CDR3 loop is CASSPMPGSGELFF. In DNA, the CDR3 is TGTGCCAGCTCTCCTATGCCAGGGTCGGGAGAACTGTTTTTT.

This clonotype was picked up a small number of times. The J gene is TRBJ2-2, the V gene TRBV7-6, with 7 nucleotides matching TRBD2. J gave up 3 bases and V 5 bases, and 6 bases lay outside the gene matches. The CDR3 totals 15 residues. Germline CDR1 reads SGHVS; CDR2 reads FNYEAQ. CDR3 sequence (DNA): TGTGCCAGCAGCAGCAGCGGGACTTACACCGGGGAGCTGTTTTTT. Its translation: CASSSSGTYTGELFF.

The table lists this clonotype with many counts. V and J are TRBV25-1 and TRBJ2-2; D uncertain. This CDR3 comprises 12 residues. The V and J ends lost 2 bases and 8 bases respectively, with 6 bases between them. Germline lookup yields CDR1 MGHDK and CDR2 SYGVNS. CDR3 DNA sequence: TGTGCCAGCAGTGAAGGTCCGGGGGAGCTGTTTTTT. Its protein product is CASSEGPGELFF. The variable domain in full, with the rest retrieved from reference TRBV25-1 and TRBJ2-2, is EADIYQTPRYLVIGTGKKITLECSQTMGHDKMYWYQQDPGMELHLIHYSYGVNSTEKGDLSSESTVSRIRTEHFPLTLESARPSHTSQYLCASSEGPGELFFGEGSRLTVL.

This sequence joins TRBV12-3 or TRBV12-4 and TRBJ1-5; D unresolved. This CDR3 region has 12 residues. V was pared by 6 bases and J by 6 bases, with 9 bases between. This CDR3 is CASRAGGQPQHF. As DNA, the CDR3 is TGTGCCAGCAGGGCGGGTGGTCAGCCCCAGCATTTT.

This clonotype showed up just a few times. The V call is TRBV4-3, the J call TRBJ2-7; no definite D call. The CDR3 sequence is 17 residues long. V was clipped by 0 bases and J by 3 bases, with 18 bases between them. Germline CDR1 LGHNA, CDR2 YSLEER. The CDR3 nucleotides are TGCGCCAGCAGCCAAGATTTGGGATTCGAGAGGTTCTACGAGCAGTACTTC. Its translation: CASSQDLGFERFYEQYF.

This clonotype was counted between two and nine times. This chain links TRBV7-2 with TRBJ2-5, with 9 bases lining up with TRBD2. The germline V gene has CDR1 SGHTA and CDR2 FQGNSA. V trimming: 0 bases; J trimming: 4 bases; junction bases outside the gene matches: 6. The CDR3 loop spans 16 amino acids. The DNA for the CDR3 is TGTGCCAGCAGCTTAGCGGTTAGCGGGAGTAGAGAGACCCAGTACTTC. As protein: CASSLAVSGSRETQYF.

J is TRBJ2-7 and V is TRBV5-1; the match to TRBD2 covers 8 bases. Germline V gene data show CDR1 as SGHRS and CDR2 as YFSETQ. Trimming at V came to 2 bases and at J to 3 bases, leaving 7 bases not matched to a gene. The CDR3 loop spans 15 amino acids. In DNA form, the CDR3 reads TGCGCCAGCAGCTTCCGCGGGGGGCGAAACTACGAGCAGTACTTC. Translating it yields CASSFRGGRNYEQYF.

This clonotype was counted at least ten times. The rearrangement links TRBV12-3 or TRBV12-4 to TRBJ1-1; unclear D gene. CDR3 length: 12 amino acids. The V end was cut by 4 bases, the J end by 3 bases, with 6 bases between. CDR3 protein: CASSYGDTEAFF. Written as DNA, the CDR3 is TGTGCCAGCAGTTATGGGGACACTGAAGCTTTCTTT.

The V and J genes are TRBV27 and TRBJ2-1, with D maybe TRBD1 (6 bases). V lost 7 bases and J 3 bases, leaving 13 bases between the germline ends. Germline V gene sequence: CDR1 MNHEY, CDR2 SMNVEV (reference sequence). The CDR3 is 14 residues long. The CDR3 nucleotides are TGTGCCAGCAAATGGCAGGGACACTACAATGAGCAGTTCTTC. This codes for CASKWQGHYNEQFF.

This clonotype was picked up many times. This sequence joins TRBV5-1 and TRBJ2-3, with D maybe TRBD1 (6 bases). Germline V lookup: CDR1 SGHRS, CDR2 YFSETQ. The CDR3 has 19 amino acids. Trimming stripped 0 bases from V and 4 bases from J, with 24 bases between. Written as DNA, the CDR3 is TGCGCCAGCAGCTTGGTGGCAGGGGCCCCCAGCAAATCCGCAGATACGCAGTATTTT. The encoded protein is CASSLVAGAPSKSADTQYF.

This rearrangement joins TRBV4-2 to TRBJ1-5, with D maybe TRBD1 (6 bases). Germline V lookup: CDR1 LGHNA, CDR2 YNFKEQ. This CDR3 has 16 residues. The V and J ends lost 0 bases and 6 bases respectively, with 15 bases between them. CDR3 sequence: CASSQDVNRDRQPQHF. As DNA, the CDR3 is TGTGCCAGCAGCCAAGACGTCAACAGGGATCGTCAGCCCCAGCATTTT.

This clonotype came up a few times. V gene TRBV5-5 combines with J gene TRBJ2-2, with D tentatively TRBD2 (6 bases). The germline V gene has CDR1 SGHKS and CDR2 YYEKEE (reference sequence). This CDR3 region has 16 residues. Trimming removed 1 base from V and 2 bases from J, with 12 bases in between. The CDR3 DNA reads TGTGCCAGCAGCTTGTTGGGGCGGGGAAACACCGGGGAGCTGTTTTTT. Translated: CASSLLGRGNTGELFF.

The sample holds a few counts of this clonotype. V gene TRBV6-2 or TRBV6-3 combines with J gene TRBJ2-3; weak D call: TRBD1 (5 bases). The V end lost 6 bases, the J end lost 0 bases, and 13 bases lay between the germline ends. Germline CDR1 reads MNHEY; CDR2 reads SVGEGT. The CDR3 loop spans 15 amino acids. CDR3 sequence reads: CASRPTGFSTDTQYF. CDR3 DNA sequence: TGTGCCAGCAGGCCAACAGGCTTTAGCACAGATACGCAGTATTTT.

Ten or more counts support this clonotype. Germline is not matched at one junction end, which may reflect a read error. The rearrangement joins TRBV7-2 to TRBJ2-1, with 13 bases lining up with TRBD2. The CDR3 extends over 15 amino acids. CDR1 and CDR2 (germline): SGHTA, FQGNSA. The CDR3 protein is CASSLGLAGYNEQFF. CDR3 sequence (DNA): TGCGCCAGCAGCTTGGGACTAGCGGGATACAATGAGCAGTTCTTC.